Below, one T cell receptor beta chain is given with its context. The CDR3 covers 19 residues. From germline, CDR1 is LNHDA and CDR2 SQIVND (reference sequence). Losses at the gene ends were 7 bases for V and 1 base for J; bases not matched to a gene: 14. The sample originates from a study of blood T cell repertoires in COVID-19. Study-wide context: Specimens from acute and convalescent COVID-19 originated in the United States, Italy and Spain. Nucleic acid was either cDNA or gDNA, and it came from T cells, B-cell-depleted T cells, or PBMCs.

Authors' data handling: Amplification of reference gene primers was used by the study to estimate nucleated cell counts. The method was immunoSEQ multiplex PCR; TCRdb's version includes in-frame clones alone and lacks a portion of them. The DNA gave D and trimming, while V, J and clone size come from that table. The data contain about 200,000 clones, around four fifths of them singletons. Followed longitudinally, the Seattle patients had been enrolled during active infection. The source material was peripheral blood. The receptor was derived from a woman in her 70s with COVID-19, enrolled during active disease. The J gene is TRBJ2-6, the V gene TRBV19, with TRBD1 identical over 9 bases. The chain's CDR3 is CASKGGPGQGLSGANVLTF. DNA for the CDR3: TGTGCCAGTAAAGGGGGACCGGGACAGGGCCTGTCTGGGGCCAACGTCCTGACTTTC.